Shown below are 21 T cell receptor beta chains from a single sample sequenced in a study of Graves' ophthalmopathy and Graves' hyperthyroidism. Amplified material comprised TCR beta CDR3 regions derived from RNA transcripts. First-round RT-PCR with HTBI primers preceded a second-round multiplex PCR. TCRdb reanalysed the multiplex PCR reads using MiXCR and keeps one entry per CDR3 protein. The sample contains about 1.2 million distinct CDR3 sequences, 36% of which appear only once. Sequences were obtained from peripheral blood or thyroid tissue (not recorded which). All receptors derive from an adult man with Graves' hyperthyroidism.

This clonotype was found a few times. The chain uses TRBV9 and TRBJ1-6; perhaps TRBD1 as D (6 bases). Trimming cost V 3 bases and J 7 bases, with 14 bases left between them. Germline V lookup: CDR1 SGDLS, CDR2 YYNGEE. The CDR3 totals 15 residues. The chain's CDR3 is CASSETTGNNSPLHF. The CDR3 DNA follows: TGTGCCAGCAGCGAGACTACAGGGAACAATTCACCCCTCCACTTT.

The rearrangement joins TRBV15 to TRBJ2-5, with 7 bases lining up with TRBD1. Germline lookup yields CDR1 LNHNV and CDR2 YYDKDF (reference sequence). The ends lost 7 bases at V and 1 base at J; junction bases unmatched: 9. The CDR3 consists of 15 residues. Here the CDR3 reads CATMSKGGPQETQYF. In nucleotides, the CDR3 is TGTGCCACCATGTCCAAAGGGGGCCCCCAAGAGACCCAGTACTTC.

This clonotype appeared a few times. This chain connects TRBV29-1 to TRBJ2-5; the D is unclear. Between the trimmed V and J ends, which lost 3 bases and 2 bases, there was a span of 4 bases. The CDR3 runs 11 residues. Germline CDR1 reads SQVTM; CDR2 reads ANQGSEA. This chain's CDR3 is CSVDGQETQYF. CDR3 sequence (DNA): TGCAGCGTTGACGGACAAGAGACCCAGTACTTC.

The V and J genes are TRBV2 and TRBJ1-5; 8 bases are a match to TRBD1. The CDR3 runs to 14 residues. J gave up 7 bases and V 3 bases, and 5 bases lay outside the gene matches. Germline CDR1 SNHLY, CDR2 FYNNEI. CDR3 residues: CASSDSGGRQPQHF. In DNA form, the CDR3 reads TGTGCCAGCAGTGATTCAGGGGGCAGGCAGCCCCAGCATTTT.

This clonotype was seen a few times. V and J are TRBV3-1 and TRBJ2-7; D is unclear. Trimming took off 0 bases at V and 11 bases at J, with 14 bases between the two ends. CDR1 is LGHDT and CDR2 is YNNKEL in the germline V gene (reference sequence). The CDR3 covers 13 residues. The CDR3, as DNA: TGTGCCAGCAGCCAAGATCCGTGGGGTTCGGAGTACTTC. It is translated as CASSQDPWGSEYF.

V is TRBV12-5 and J is TRBJ2-5; D not resolved. The length of the CDR3 is 13 residues. Germline V gene sequence: CDR1 LGHNT, CDR2 FRNRAP. The V and J ends lost 3 bases and 4 bases respectively, with 9 bases between them. CDR3 DNA sequence: TGTGCTAGTGGTTTCGGTAACGGAGAGACCCAGTACTTC. Its protein is CASGFGNGETQYF. Based on the CDR3 plus reference TRBV12-5 and TRBJ2-5, the full variable domain is DARVTQTPRHKVTEMGQEVTMRCQPILGHNTVFWYRQTMMQGLELLAYFRNRAPLDDSGMPKDRFSAEMPDATLATLKIQPSEPRDSAVYFCASGFGNGETQYFGPGTRLLVL.

At least ten counts were recorded for this clonotype. The chain has TRBV2 and TRBJ1-2; 7 nucleotides align to TRBD1. The CDR3 is made up of 13 amino acids. Germline values: CDR1 SNHLY, CDR2 FYNNEI. J was trimmed by 8 bases and V by 4 bases; bases with no gene match: 7. The CDR3 nucleotides are TGTGCCAGCAGTGCCGACAGGGCCGGGGGCTACACCTTC. It translates to CASSADRAGGYTF.

This chain joins TRBV29-1 and TRBJ1-2; D may be TRBD1 (5 bases). With 3 bases removed from V and 9 bases from J, the gap between germline ends came to 8 bases. Germline loops: CDR1 SQVTM, CDR2 ANQGSEA. The CDR3 covers 10 residues. CDR3 coding DNA: TGCAGCGTTGAGGGGGTAAGCTACACCTTC. This gives the protein CSVEGVSYTF. The full variable domain, completed using reference TRBV29-1 and TRBJ1-2, is SAVISQKPSRDICQRGTSLTIQCQVDSQVTMMFWYRQQPGQSLTLIATANQGSEATYESGFVIDKFPISRPNLTFSTLTVSNMSPEDSSIYLCSVEGVSYTFGSGTRLTVV.

J is TRBJ2-7 and V is TRBV7-4; D unresolved. The CDR3 contains 14 residues. V was cut by 6 bases and J by 0 bases, with 12 bases left in between. Germline CDR1 is SGHVT and CDR2 is SQSDAQ. The CDR3 sequence: CASSTTRASYEQYF. DNA of the CDR3: TGTGCCAGCAGTACGACGCGTGCCTCCTACGAGCAGTACTTC.

This clonotype was seen at least ten times. CDR3 DNA sequence: TGTGCCAGCAGTGAAGGACTGGTTCAGCCCCAGCATTTT. It codes for CASSEGLVQPQHF. The rearrangement uses TRBV2 and TRBJ1-5; no firm D call. The length of the CDR3 is 13 residues. V was pared by 1 base and J by 6 bases, with 7 bases between. The germline gives CDR1 SNHLY, CDR2 FYNNEI.

The chain is built from TRBV7-6 and TRBJ1-6; 9 positions match TRBD1. The trim removed 5 bases at V and 7 bases at J, leaving 6 bases unmatched. Per germline, CDR1 SGHVS and CDR2 FNYEAQ. This CDR3 region has 15 residues. Here the CDR3 reads CASSRDRAGNSPLHF. The CDR3 DNA is TGTGCCAGCAGCCGGGACAGGGCAGGAAATTCACCCCTCCACTTT.

The table lists this clonotype with a few counts. The chain joins TRBV19 to TRBJ1-2; TRBD1 matches at 7 bases. The CDR3 runs to 14 residues. V lost 5 bases to trimming and J lost 1 base; unmatched junction nucleotides: 4. In germline, CDR1 is LNHDA, CDR2 SQIVND (reference sequence). DNA of the CDR3: TGTGCCAGTAGTGGTTGGGACAGTAACTATGGCTACACCTTC. It encodes CASSGWDSNYGYTF.

The sample holds many counts of this clonotype. The chain uses TRBV7-2 and TRBJ1-5; TRBD1 matches 7 bases. CDR1 is SGHTA and CDR2 is FQGNSA in the germline V gene. CDR3 length: 15 residues. J was trimmed by 4 bases and V by 4 bases; bases with no gene match: 7. The CDR3 nucleotides are TGTGCCAGCAGCTCGCCGACAGGGAATAATCAGCCCCAGCATTTT. Its protein product is CASSSPTGNNQPQHF.

The chain carries TRBV10-3 and TRBJ2-3; 10 bases line up with TRBD1. The ends lost 0 bases at V and 4 bases at J; junction bases unmatched: 7. CDR1 is ENHRY and CDR2 is SYGVKD in the germline V gene. This CDR3 has 17 residues. CDR3 sequence: CAISESRDRGSADTQYF. The CDR3 nucleotides are TGTGCCATCAGTGAGTCGCGGGACAGGGGATCAGCAGATACGCAGTATTTT.

The V gene is TRBV12-3 or TRBV12-4, the J gene TRBJ1-4; TRBD1 matches 12 bases. This CDR3 contains 14 residues. V dropped 6 bases and J dropped 9; count of bases not matched to a gene: 5. The DNA for the CDR3 is TGTGCCAGCAGGGGACAGGGGGCGAGTCAAAAACTGTTTTTT. Protein sequence: CASRGQGASQKLFF.

The rearrangement links TRBV29-1 to TRBJ1-2; possible D gene TRBD1, 5 bases. Germline CDR1 SQVTM, CDR2 ANQGSEA. This CDR3 comprises 11 residues. In DNA form, the CDR3 reads TGCAGTGTGGGGGACCTATATGGCTACACCTTC. It translates to CSVGDLYGYTF.

As to this clonotype: The junction departs from the called germline gene at one end, perhaps through a read error. This rearrangement joins TRBV5-1 to TRBJ1-5; D is perhaps TRBD1 (5 bases). Germline V lookup: CDR1 SGHRS, CDR2 YFSETQ. The CDR3 consists of 14 residues. CDR3 loop: CASSLGWGNQPHHF. The CDR3 DNA reads as TGCGCCAGCAGTCTCGGATGGGGCAATCAGCCCCACCATTTT.

The gene calls are TRBV20-1 and TRBJ2-2, with D hard to call. CDR3 size: 14 residues. Germline CDR1 reads DFQATT; CDR2 reads SNEGSKA (reference sequence). The V gene lost 3 bases and the J gene lost 5 bases, with 13 bases spanning the gap. The CDR3 coding sequence is TGCAGTGCTAGTTACGGTCTAAAGACCGGGGAGCTGTTTTTT. Translating gives CSASYGLKTGELFF.

This clonotype was counted at least ten times. The rearrangement uses TRBV24-1 and TRBJ1-5; D perhaps matches TRBD1 (5 bases). The CDR3 runs to 15 residues. Per the germline V gene, CDR1 is KGHDR and CDR2 is SFDVKD. The ends were cut back, 4 bases at V and 7 bases at J, with 16 bases in the middle. The DNA for the CDR3 is TGTGCCACCAGTGACTCACTAGGGCCAGGGCAGCCCCAGCATTTT. Its protein is CATSDSLGPGQPQHF.

This chain uses TRBV10-1 with TRBJ1-1; D is perhaps TRBD1 (5 bases). Trimming pared 4 bases from V and 4 bases from J, leaving 10 bases between. From germline, CDR1 is WNHNN and CDR2 SYGVQD (reference sequence). The CDR3 has 13 amino acids. The CDR3 sequence: CASSGMGGTEAFF. In DNA, the CDR3 is TGCGCCAGCAGTGGGATGGGGGGCACTGAAGCTTTCTTT.

In the case of this clonotype: This may arise from a read error, as a much more abundant clone is one base away. V gene TRBV20-1 combines with J gene TRBJ1-3, with 7 bases lining up with TRBD1. CDR1 is DFQATT, CDR2 SNEGSKA, per germline (reference sequence). The CDR3 length is 11 residues. The junction had 1 base not matched to a gene; V was cut back by 5 bases and J by 6 bases. The CDR3 DNA reads TGCAGTGCTGGACAGGCAAACACCATATATTTT. The encoded protein is CSAGQANTIYF.